These T cell receptor beta chains were read from a single sample in a study of OX40 agonist ivuxolimab in advanced cancers. Some clones are missing from TCRdb's copy, which holds only in-frame ones; the method was immunoSEQ multiplex PCR. The sample lists about 79,000 clones, about 88% seen once, with approximately 13% in the top ten. The sample here was CD4+ or CD8+ T cells sorted from blood, taken in a trial of the OX40 agonist ivuxolimab. The receptors were sampled from an adult with an advanced solid tumor such as melanoma, head and neck, liver or kidney cancer. Both conserved end residues are part of each CDR3. The D gene is left open where the match is weak. Only some rows state a clone size, as once, few, many or a class for expanded clones.

DNA	CDR3	D	J	V	size
TGTGCCAGCAGTCAAATACAGGTGAACACTGAAGCTTTCTTT	CASSQIQVNTEAFF	.	TRBJ1-1	TRBV6-1	.
TGTGCCAGCAGCATTCTCAGGGGAACGGACAATGAGCAGTTCTTC	CASSILRGTDNEQFF	.	TRBJ2-1	TRBV7-9	.
TGTGCCAGCAGCCCGGGGAACACTGAAGCTTTCTTT	CASSPGNTEAFF	.	TRBJ1-1	TRBV11-3	.
TGTGCCAGTAGTATTTTCTTGGTTAGCGGCAGCTCCTACGAGCAGTACTTC	CASSIFLVSGSSYEQYF	.	TRBJ2-7	TRBV19	.
TGTGCCAGCAGCTTAGGGGTACAAGGAATCGATACGCAGTATTTT	CASSLGVQGIDTQYF	.	TRBJ2-3	TRBV7-9	.
TGCGCCAGCAGCCCGGGCGGTTCGAGGGCCGGAGGGCCCCAGCATTTT	CASSPGGSRAGGPQHF	.	TRBJ1-5	TRBV5-1	once
TGTGCCAGCAGCATAACAGGGGGCACAGATACGCAGTATTTT	CASSITGGTDTQYF	TRBD1	TRBJ2-3	TRBV9	.
TGTGTTACGGGACAGCCTATCTACGAGCAGTACTTC	CVTGQPIYEQYF	TRBD1	TRBJ2-7	TRBV27	.
TGTGCCAGCAGACCCACACCGGGACTTCCCACAGATACGCAGTATTTT	CASRPTPGLPTDTQYF	.	TRBJ2-3	TRBV7-9	.
TGTGCCAGCAGTCCGACAGGCGGACTAGCGGGTGATTACTTC	CASSPTGGLAGDYF	TRBD2	TRBJ2-5	TRBV7-8	.
TGTGCCAGCAGCTTAGGAGTGAGTGGCTACACCTTC	CASSLGVSGYTF	.	TRBJ1-2	TRBV13	few
TGTGCCAGCAGCCACGACAGGGCCCCTGGAAACACCATATATTTT	CASSHDRAPGNTIYF	TRBD1	TRBJ1-3	TRBV11-2	.
TGTGCCAGCAGTGAAGGCCGTGGAGCTTTCTTT	CASSEGRGAFF	.	TRBJ1-1	TRBV6-1	few
TGTGCCAGCAGTTTATCCGTCGTTACCTACAATGAGCAGTTCTTC	CASSLSVVTYNEQFF	.	TRBJ2-1	TRBV27	.
TGCGCCAGCTACGCAGCGGGGGAGGGGGCGGAGACCCAGTACTTC	CASYAAGEGAETQYF	.	TRBJ2-5	TRBV23-1	.
TGCAGCGTTGAAGACAGGGGGGCCTACAATGAGCAGTTCTTC	CSVEDRGAYNEQFF	.	TRBJ2-1	TRBV29-1	.
TGTGCCAGCTCCTCGACTAGCGGCACCTACGAGCAGTACTTC	CASSSTSGTYEQYF	TRBD2	TRBJ2-7	TRBV7-9	.
TGTGCCAGCAGCCCCACGACAGGGGGGGGGACTGAAGCTTTCTTT	CASSPTTGGGTEAFF	TRBD1	TRBJ1-1	TRBV6-5	.
TGCGCCAGCAGCCAAGCCGGGACTAGTGACGAGCAGTACTTC	CASSQAGTSDEQYF	TRBD2	TRBJ2-7	TRBV4-1	.
TGTGCCAGCAGCTTAAGTGCTAGCGGGAGCGAGCAGTACTTC	CASSLSASGSEQYF	TRBD2	TRBJ2-7	TRBV7-3	.
TGTGCCAGCAGCTTAGCTACGGGACTAGCGGCTAGCTCCTACGAGCAGTACTTC	CASSLATGLAASSYEQYF	TRBD2	TRBJ2-7	TRBV7-9	few
TGTGCCAGCAGCGCGGTCCCGACCTACGAGCAGTACTTC	CASSAVPTYEQYF	.	TRBJ2-7	TRBV7-9	.
TGTGCCAGCAGCGTAGTTATTGGGCAGGGGGCGCCTGATACGCAGTATTTT	CASSVVIGQGAPDTQYF	TRBD1	TRBJ2-3	TRBV9	.
TGCGCCAGCAGGTTCACGGGACAGGGACTTTCGAAGACTGAAGCTTTCTTT	CASRFTGQGLSKTEAFF	TRBD1	TRBJ1-1	TRBV5-1	.
TGCGCCAGCAGCTACCGGGACAGGGGTGACATTCAGTACTTC	CASSYRDRGDIQYF	TRBD1	TRBJ2-4	TRBV5-1	.
TGTGCCAGTAGTTCAAGTGGGATTAAGCCGTGGGGCTACGAGCAGTACTTC	CASSSSGIKPWGYEQYF	.	TRBJ2-7	TRBV19	.
TGTGCCAGCAGCGGGAGGGCCAGCGTTATTGGGGCCAACGTCCTGACTTTC	CASSGRASVIGANVLTF	.	TRBJ2-6	TRBV9	.
TGTGCCAGCAGCTTTGGACTAGCGGGAGGTCAAGAGACCCAGTACTTC	CASSFGLAGGQETQYF	TRBD2	TRBJ2-5	TRBV11-1	once
TGTGCCAGTAGTACCACAGGGAGGGTTGATCAGCCCCAGCATTTT	CASSTTGRVDQPQHF	.	TRBJ1-5	TRBV19	.
TGTGCCATCAGTGAGCGCCGACCCAACAATGAGCAGTTCTTC	CAISERRPNNEQFF	.	TRBJ2-1	TRBV10-3	once
TGTGCCATCAGTGATTGGGGAGGGTCGGTTGGCAATGAGCAGTTCTTC	CAISDWGGSVGNEQFF	TRBD2	TRBJ2-1	TRBV10-3	.
TGTGCCAGCAGCTTTGCCGGGGAGCTTGGCTACACCTTC	CASSFAGELGYTF	.	TRBJ1-2	TRBV7-2	.
TGTGCCAGCAGTGTAACCCTAGCGGGAGCGGGAGATACGCAGTATTTT	CASSVTLAGAGDTQYF	TRBD2	TRBJ2-3	TRBV6-1	.
TGTGCCAGCAGTTTAAAGCAGGGTGGCTATGGCTACACCTTC	CASSLKQGGYGYTF	.	TRBJ1-2	TRBV28	.
TGCGCCAGCAGCCGCGGACATGGCTACACCTTC	CASSRGHGYTF	.	TRBJ1-2	TRBV4-1	.
TGCGCCAGCAGTGAGCTGAACTATGGCTACACCTTC	CASSELNYGYTF	.	TRBJ1-2	TRBV10-2	few
TGTGCCAGCAGCTACCCCGCGGGAGGGCCCCACGAGCAGTACTTC	CASSYPAGGPHEQYF	TRBD2	TRBJ2-7	TRBV7-9	once
TGTGCCAGCAGCTTGACTAGCGGCCCCCAAGAGACCCAGTACTTC	CASSLTSGPQETQYF	TRBD2	TRBJ2-5	TRBV11-2	.
TGTGCCAGCAGCCCAGCTAGCTATGAGCAGTTCTTC	CASSPASYEQFF	.	TRBJ2-1	TRBV11-3	.
TGTGCCAGCAGTTTGTTAGAAAATGAGCAGTTCTTC	CASSLLENEQFF	.	TRBJ2-1	TRBV28	.
TGTGCCAGCAGCTCAAAGAAGGGACAGGGGGCTGATACGCAGTATTTT	CASSSKKGQGADTQYF	TRBD1	TRBJ2-3	TRBV7-6	.
TGTGCCAGCACCGTCCTAGCGGGAGGGCATGAGCAGTTCTTC	CASTVLAGGHEQFF	TRBD2	TRBJ2-1	TRBV27	.
TGTGCCACCAGCAGAAATCAGGGGGGCGAGACCCAGTACTTC	CATSRNQGGETQYF	.	TRBJ2-5	TRBV15	.
TGTGCCAGCAGCTTGGGGTCAGATTTCCCCAATGAGCAGTTCTTC	CASSLGSDFPNEQFF	.	TRBJ2-1	TRBV5-5	.
TGCAGCGTCAAGGACAGGGGGCTGGACACCGGGGAGCTGTTTTTT	CSVKDRGLDTGELFF	TRBD1	TRBJ2-2	TRBV29-1	.
TGTGCCAGCTCACCCGTGCTCGGTTCCGAGCAGTACTTC	CASSPVLGSEQYF	.	TRBJ2-7	TRBV18	.
TGTGCCAGCAGCCCATACTCGAACACCGGGGAGCTGTTTTTT	CASSPYSNTGELFF	.	TRBJ2-2	TRBV7-6	.
TGTGCCAGCAGCTTATTTACAGCAGACTACGAGCAGTACTTC	CASSLFTADYEQYF	.	TRBJ2-7	TRBV11-2	.
TGTGCCAGTGGACCGGGATCCCAGCCCCAGCATTTT	CASGPGSQPQHF	.	TRBJ1-5	TRBV6-6	.
TGCGCCAGCAGCTTGGTCCCACAGGTCAATGAAAAACTGTTTTTT	CASSLVPQVNEKLFF	.	TRBJ1-4	TRBV5-1	.
TGTGCCAGCAGCCCTTCTTTGACTGCAACTAATGAAAAACTGTTTTTT	CASSPSLTATNEKLFF	.	TRBJ1-4	TRBV11-1	.
TGTGCCAGCAGTAACTACGAGCAGTACTTC	CASSNYEQYF	.	TRBJ2-7	TRBV2	.